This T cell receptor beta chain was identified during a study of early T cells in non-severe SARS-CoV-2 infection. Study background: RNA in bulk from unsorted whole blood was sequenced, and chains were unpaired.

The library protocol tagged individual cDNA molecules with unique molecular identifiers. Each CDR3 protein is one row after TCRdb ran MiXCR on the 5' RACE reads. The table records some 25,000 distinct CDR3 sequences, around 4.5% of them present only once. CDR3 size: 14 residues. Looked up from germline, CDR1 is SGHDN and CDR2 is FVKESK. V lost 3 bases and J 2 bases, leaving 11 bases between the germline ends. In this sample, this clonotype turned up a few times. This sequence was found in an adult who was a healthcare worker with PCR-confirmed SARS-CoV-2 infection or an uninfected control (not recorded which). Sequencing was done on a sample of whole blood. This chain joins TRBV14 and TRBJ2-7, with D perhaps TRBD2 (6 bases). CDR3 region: CASSHLAKTYEQYF. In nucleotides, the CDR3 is TGTGCCAGCAGCCATCTAGCGAAGACCTACGAGCAGTACTTC.